The entry below describes one T cell receptor (beta chain). This clonotype has just a few counts. Which antigen it targets is not known. No base quality values were provided; no much bigger clone lies one nucleotide off. This specimen belongs to a study of response to subunit inactivated influenza vaccine (dated by TCRdb to 2016 to 2018). Notes on the research overall: Deep quantitative profiling of the T cell receptor repertoire was used in the study to follow responses to a trivalent subunit inactivated influenza vaccine.

A distance of 8 bases separates the germline ends of V and J, which lose 2 bases and 4 bases respectively. The CDR3 numbers 13 residues from cysteine through phenylalanine. The DNA shown is the 39-base CDR3, in frame from base 1. CDR1 and CDR2 are read off the germline V gene as ENHRY and SYGVKD. General study outcomes and caveats: According to the authors, only a limited number of new T cells may be recruited by each seasonal influenza vaccination.

Receptor libraries were prepared by RT-PCR. This sample was sequenced with an Illumina HiSeq 2500. In-frame beta chains were kept once TCRdb had trimmed the public reads at Q25 with fastp and called clones with MiXCR. Duplicate CDR3 protein sequences are folded into a single record with the most common DNA and genes. This sample is represented by 500,000 to 650,000 distinct CDR3 sequences; approximately 7.6% of them were singletons. Approximately 12% of the sample is taken by the ten largest. The rearrangement combines TRBV10-3 with TRBJ1-1; confidence is insufficient to name the D gene. The sample consisted of PBMCs from blood, taken about 23 months after vaccination. The receptor was isolated from a man in his fifties or sixties who received an inactivated influenza vaccine. Donor details come from another sample of the same person, matched by shared clones. The encoded CDR3 is CAISEGESTEAFF. The DNA reads TGTGCCATCAGTGAGGGGGAGAGCACTGAAGCTTTCTTT.